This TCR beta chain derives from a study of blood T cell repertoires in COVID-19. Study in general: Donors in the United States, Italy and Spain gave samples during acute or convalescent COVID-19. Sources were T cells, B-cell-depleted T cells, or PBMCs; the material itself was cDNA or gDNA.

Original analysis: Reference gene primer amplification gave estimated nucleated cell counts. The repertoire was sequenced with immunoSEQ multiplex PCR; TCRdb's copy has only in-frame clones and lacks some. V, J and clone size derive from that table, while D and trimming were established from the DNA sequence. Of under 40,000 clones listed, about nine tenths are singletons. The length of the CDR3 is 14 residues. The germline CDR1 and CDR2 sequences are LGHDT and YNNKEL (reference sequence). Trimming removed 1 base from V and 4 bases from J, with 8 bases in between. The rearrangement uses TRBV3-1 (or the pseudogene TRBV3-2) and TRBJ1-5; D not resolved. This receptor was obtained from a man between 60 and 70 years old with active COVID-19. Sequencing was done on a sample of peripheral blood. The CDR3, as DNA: TGTGCCAGCAGCCAAGCCCAAGAGAATCAGCCCCAGCATTTT. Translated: CASSQAQENQPQHF.